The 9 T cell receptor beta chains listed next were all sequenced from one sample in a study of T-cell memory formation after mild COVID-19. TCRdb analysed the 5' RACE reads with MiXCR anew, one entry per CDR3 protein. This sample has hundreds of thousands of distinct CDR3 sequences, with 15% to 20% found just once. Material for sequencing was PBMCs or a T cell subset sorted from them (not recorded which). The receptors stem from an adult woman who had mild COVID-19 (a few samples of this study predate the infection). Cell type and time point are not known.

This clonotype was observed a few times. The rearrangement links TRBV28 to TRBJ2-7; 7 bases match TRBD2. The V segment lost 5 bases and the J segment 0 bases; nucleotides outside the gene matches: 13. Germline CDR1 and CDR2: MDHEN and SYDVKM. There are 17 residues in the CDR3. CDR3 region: CASSPHGEGGISYEQYF. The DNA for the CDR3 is TGTGCCAGCAGTCCTCACGGGGAGGGTGGCATCTCCTACGAGCAGTACTTC.

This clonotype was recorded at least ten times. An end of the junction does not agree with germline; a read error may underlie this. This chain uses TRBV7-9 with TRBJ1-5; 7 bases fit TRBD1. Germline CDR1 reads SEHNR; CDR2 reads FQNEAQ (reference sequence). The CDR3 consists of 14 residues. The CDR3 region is CASSSTGVNQPQHF. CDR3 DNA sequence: TGCGCCAGCAGCTCAACAGGGGTCAATCAGCCCCAGCATTTT.

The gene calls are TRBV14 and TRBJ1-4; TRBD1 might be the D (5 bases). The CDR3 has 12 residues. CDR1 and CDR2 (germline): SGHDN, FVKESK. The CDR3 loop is CPTGFVNEKLFF. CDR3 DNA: TGTCCAACAGGTTTCGTTAATGAAAAACTGTTTTTT.

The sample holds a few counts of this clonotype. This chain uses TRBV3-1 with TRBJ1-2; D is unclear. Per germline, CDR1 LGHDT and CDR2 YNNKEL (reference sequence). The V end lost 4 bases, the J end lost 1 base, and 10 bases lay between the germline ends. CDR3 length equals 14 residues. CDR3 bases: TGTGCCAGCAGCCCACCGGTGGTTAACTATGGCTACACCTTC. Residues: CASSPPVVNYGYTF.

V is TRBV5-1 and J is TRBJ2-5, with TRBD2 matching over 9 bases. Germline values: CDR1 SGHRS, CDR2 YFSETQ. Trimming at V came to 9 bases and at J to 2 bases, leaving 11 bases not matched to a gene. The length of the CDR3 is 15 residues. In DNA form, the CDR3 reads TGCGCCACGGCCCCTGCGGGGGGGGTACAAGAGACCCAGTACTTC. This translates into CATAPAGGVQETQYF.

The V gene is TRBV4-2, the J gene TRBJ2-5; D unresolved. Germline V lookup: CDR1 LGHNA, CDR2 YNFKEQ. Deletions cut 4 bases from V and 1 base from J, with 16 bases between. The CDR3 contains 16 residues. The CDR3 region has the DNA TGTGCCAGCAGCCGAACCCCCCTCGGCGGCCAAGAGACCCAGTACTTC. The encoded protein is CASSRTPLGGQETQYF.

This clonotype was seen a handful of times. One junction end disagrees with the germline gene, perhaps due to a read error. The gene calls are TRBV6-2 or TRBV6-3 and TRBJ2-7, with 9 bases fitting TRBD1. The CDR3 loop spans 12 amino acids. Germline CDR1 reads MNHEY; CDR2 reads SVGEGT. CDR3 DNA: TGTGCCAGCAGTTACTCGTCCGGGACAGGGAAGTTC. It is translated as CASSYSSGTGKF.

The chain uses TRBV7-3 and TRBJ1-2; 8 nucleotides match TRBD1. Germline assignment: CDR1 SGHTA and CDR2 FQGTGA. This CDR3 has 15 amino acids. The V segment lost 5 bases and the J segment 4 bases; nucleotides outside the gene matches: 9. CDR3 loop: CASSPQGTGPYGYTF. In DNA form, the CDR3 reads TGTGCCAGCAGCCCACAGGGGACAGGCCCCTATGGCTACACCTTC.

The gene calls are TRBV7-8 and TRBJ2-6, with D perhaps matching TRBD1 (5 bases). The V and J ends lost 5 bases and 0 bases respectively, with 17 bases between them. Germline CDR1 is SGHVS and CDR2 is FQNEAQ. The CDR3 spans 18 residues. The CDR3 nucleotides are TGTGCCAGCAGCGTGGACACCTTGATTTCCTCTGGGGCCAACGTCCTGACTTTC. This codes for CASSVDTLISSGANVLTF.